This T cell receptor (beta chain) was identified during a study of T cells in narcolepsy. In the study overall: Enrolled donors included narcolepsy type 1 or type 2 patients and healthy controls.

The study, taken as a whole, reports: Autoreactive clonotypes reportedly recurred in blood of same and different patients, not controls. Some memory CD4+ repertoires had no autoreactive clone sequences. Comparing one patient's CSF and blood CD4+ clonotypes highlighted HCRT- and TRIB2-specific autoreactive clonotypes.

The ends were cut back, 1 base at V and 5 bases at J, with 11 bases in the middle. CDR3 length equals 15 residues. Germline V gene data show CDR1 as SGHTA and CDR2 as FQGNSA. TCRdb's copy holds only in-frame clones and misses some; the assay was immunoSEQ multiplex PCR. The table shows under 35,000 clones, with around four fifths occurring only once. Of note for this clone: Its target is unknown.

Material: CD45RA- memory CD4+ T cells from PBMCs. The clonotype was recovered from a human donor with narcolepsy. This sequence joins TRBV7-2 and TRBJ2-2; possibly TRBD2 for D (6 bases). Here the CDR3 DNA reads TGTGCCAGCAGCTTAGGACTAGTGGGGACCGGGGAGCTGTTTTTT. Translation: CASSLGLVGTGELFF.